A selection of T cell receptor beta chains follows, all from one sample in a study of control samples from healthy donors and cancer patients. Method: immunoSEQ multiplex PCR; TCRdb's copy keeps in-frame clones and lacks some. Of tens of thousands of clones detected, 85% appear once; the ten largest clones hold about 5%. Sequencing used blood. The receptor set was obtained from a middle-aged man in good health. The CDR3 runs from the conserved cysteine through the conserved F or W. Fields, in order: clone size, J gene, V gene, D gene, CDR3 DNA, CDR3 protein. A D gene is named only where the DNA matches it firmly. Where a row states a size, it is once, few, many or the class of an expanded clone; other rows omit it.

>-|TRBJ2-7|TRBV10-3|-
TGTGCCATCAGCCGGGACTACGAGCAGTACTTC
CAISRDYEQYF
>-|TRBJ1-3|TRBV10-3|-
TGTGCCATCCTTGGGACCGACTCTGGAAACACCATATATTTT
CAILGTDSGNTIYF
>-|TRBJ2-3|TRBV5-1|TRBD2
TGCGCCAGCAGCTTTCGGGGTAGCGGGAGTTCAGATACGCAGTATTTT
CASSFRGSGSSDTQYF
>-|TRBJ1-5|TRBV7-2|-
TGTGCCAGCAGCTTAGGGGGAGGTTCGAGCAATCAGCCCCAGCATTTT
CASSLGGGSSNQPQHF
>-|TRBJ2-7|TRBV30|-
TGTGCCTGGGATACCTCCTACGAGCAGTACTTC
CAWDTSYEQYF
>once|TRBJ1-4|TRBV2|-
TGTGCCAGCAGTGAATCAGAGGGTGGAAAACTGTTTTTT
CASSESEGGKLFF
>-|TRBJ2-7|TRBV7-9|TRBD1
TGTGCCAGCAGCCCCAGGACAGGGGGCAATCTTTACGAGCAGTACTTC
CASSPRTGGNLYEQYF
>-|TRBJ2-3|TRBV6-2/TRBV6-3|-
TGTGCCAGCAGTTACACCCCTGGGGGGAGCACAGATACGCAGTATTTT
CASSYTPGGSTDTQYF
>-|TRBJ2-7|TRBV27|-
TGTGCCAGCAGTTTATCGGCGGCGGGCTACGAGCAGTACTTC
CASSLSAAGYEQYF
>-|TRBJ2-7|TRBV11-3|TRBD1
TGTGCCAGCAGCACAGGACAGGGGACCTACGAGCAGTACTTC
CASSTGQGTYEQYF
>-|TRBJ1-2|TRBV6-1|-
TGTGCCAGCAGTGAATCAGCTAACTATGGCTACACCTTC
CASSESANYGYTF
>-|TRBJ2-1|TRBV19|-
TGTGCCAGTAGTATAGTGGGGGGACGGTCGCAGTTCTTC
CASSIVGGRSQFF
>-|TRBJ2-1|TRBV14|TRBD1
TGTGCCAGCAGCCGCATATTGGGACAGGGTGACTCCTACAATGAGCAGTTCTTC
CASSRILGQGDSYNEQFF
>-|TRBJ1-2|TRBV27|-
TGTGCCAGCAGTCCCATTGGCGCCACGCAACGACACACCTTC
CASSPIGATQRHTF
>-|TRBJ2-3|TRBV7-9|TRBD2
TGTGCCAGCAGCTCTGGGACTAGCGGGAACGGTGGCACAGATACGCAGTATTTT
CASSSGTSGNGGTDTQYF
>medium-sized|TRBJ1-2|TRBV21-1|-
TGTGCCAGCCGAATGGGGCAGCTTGGCTACACCTTC
CASRMGQLGYTF
>once|TRBJ2-4|TRBV5-4|-
TGTGCCAGCAGCTTGGACTCCGACAGGAACATTCAGTACTTC
CASSLDSDRNIQYF
>-|TRBJ2-3|TRBV7-3|-
TGTGCCAGCAGCGAGGGACCTCCGAGCACAGATACGCAGTATTTT
CASSEGPPSTDTQYF
>-|TRBJ1-2|TRBV12-3/TRBV12-4|-
TGTGCCAGCAGTTTAGTGGGGCAGAATGGCTACACCTTC
CASSLVGQNGYTF
>-|TRBJ2-7|TRBV14|-
TGTGCCAGCAGCCAAGATGGCCGCTCCTACGAGCAGTACTTC
CASSQDGRSYEQYF
>-|TRBJ2-7|TRBV4-3|-
TGCGCCAGCAGCCAAGATTGGGGGAGAGCCTACGAGCAGTACTTC
CASSQDWGRAYEQYF
>-|TRBJ2-7|TRBV20-1|-
TGCAGTGCTAGTAGTCGGTCGAGTTACGAGCAGTACTTC
CSASSRSSYEQYF
>-|TRBJ1-5|TRBV2|-
TGTGCCAGCAGTGACGGTGCCCGCGCCAATCAGCCCCAGCATTTT
CASSDGARANQPQHF
>few|TRBJ1-5|TRBV6-2/TRBV6-3|-
TGTGCCAGCAGTTACGCGGGCGCCGTCAATCAGCCCCAGCATTTT
CASSYAGAVNQPQHF
>once|TRBJ1-2|TRBV27|-
TGTGCCAGCAGTTCCACGGGGGGCTCGGATGGCTACACCTTC
CASSSTGGSDGYTF
>-|TRBJ2-1|TRBV5-1|-
TGCGCCAGCAGTCGGGAGCCCTCTGGGAATGAGCAGTTCTTC
CASSREPSGNEQFF
>-|TRBJ2-7|TRBV6-5|TRBD2
TGTGCCAGCAGTTTCACTAGCGGGAGCTCCTACGAGCAGTACTTC
CASSFTSGSSYEQYF
>-|TRBJ1-2|TRBV5-6|-
TGTGCCAGCAGTCGTTTCGAGGGGTATGGCTACACCTTC
CASSRFEGYGYTF
>-|TRBJ2-2|TRBV24-1|TRBD1
TGTGCCACCAGTGACCTCCGGGACAGGGGGCGGACCGGGGAGCTGTTTTTT
CATSDLRDRGRTGELFF
>few|TRBJ1-6|TRBV28|-
TGTGCCAGCAGCCCCGGACAGATCAATTCACCCCTCCACTTT
CASSPGQINSPLHF
>-|TRBJ2-1|TRBV24-1|-
TGTGCCACCAGGGACTATTCAAGTGAGCAGTTCTTC
CATRDYSSEQFF
>few|TRBJ2-7|TRBV6-1|-
TGTGCCAGCAGTGAAGCGGGCAGGGTTTACGAGCAGTACTTC
CASSEAGRVYEQYF
>-|TRBJ2-5|TRBV28|TRBD2
TGTGCCAGCACCCCCGGGACTAGCCTTAGCGGGGAGGAGACCCAGTACTTC
CASTPGTSLSGEETQYF
>-|TRBJ1-1|TRBV7-8|-
TGTGCCAGCAGCCCCCCTCTGGGGAACACTGAAGCTTTCTTT
CASSPPLGNTEAFF
>-|TRBJ1-4|TRBV15|TRBD1
TGTGCCACCAGCGGACTTTTTACAGGGGCGACTAATGAAAAACTGTTTTTT
CATSGLFTGATNEKLFF
>-|TRBJ2-3|TRBV3-1/TRBV3-2|-
TGTGCCAGCAGCCAAGACTTTAGACCAGATACGCAGTATTTT
CASSQDFRPDTQYF
>-|TRBJ2-4|TRBV6-6|-
TGTGCCAGCAGTTACGGGGATATAGCCAAAAACATTCAGTACTTC
CASSYGDIAKNIQYF
>-|TRBJ1-6|TRBV30|-
TGTGCCTGGAGTCGGCAGGAGGATTCACCCCTCCACTTT
CAWSRQEDSPLHF
>-|TRBJ1-1|TRBV19|-
TGTGCCAGTAGTATAAGACGCCAGAACACTGAAGCTTTCTTT
CASSIRRQNTEAFF
>-|TRBJ2-3|TRBV19|-
TGTGCCAGTAGTATGTCACGGAATACGCAGTATTTT
CASSMSRNTQYF
>-|TRBJ2-7|TRBV6-5|-
TGTGCCAGCAGTTACTCGATCAGGAGACCCTACGAGCAGTACTTC
CASSYSIRRPYEQYF
>-|TRBJ2-1|TRBV24-1|-
TGTGCCACCAGTGATTGGGGACTCGATGAGCAGTTCTTC
CATSDWGLDEQFF
>-|TRBJ2-1|TRBV7-8|TRBD2
TGTGCCAGCAGTCATAGCGGGGCTAGCGGGGGGGCGAGGAATGAGCAGTTCTTC
CASSHSGASGGARNEQFF
>-|TRBJ1-2|TRBV18|-
TGTGCCAGCTCACCACCGAGCTACTATGGCTACACCTTC
CASSPPSYYGYTF
>-|TRBJ1-1|TRBV7-2|-
TGTGCCAGCAGCTTACCGGGGCAGGGCCGGGGGATTGAAGCTTTCTTT
CASSLPGQGRGIEAFF
>-|TRBJ2-3|TRBV5-6|TRBD2
TGTGCCAGCATGCTAGCGGGAGTAGATACGCAGTATTTT
CASMLAGVDTQYF
>-|TRBJ2-5|TRBV6-6|-
TGTGCCAGCAGTTACTCAGGCGCAGGTAGCCAAGAGACCCAGTACTTC
CASSYSGAGSQETQYF
>-|TRBJ2-5|TRBV7-9|TRBD1
TGTGCCACCCGGGACAGGGGGAACCCAATAGAAGAGACCCAGTACTTC
CATRDRGNPIEETQYF
>once|TRBJ2-3|TRBV28|-
TGTGCCAGCAGTTTCTTAAGCGGGACAGATACGCAGTATTTT
CASSFLSGTDTQYF
>-|TRBJ2-1|TRBV13|-
TGTGCCAGCAGCTTAGGCCGAGGGGACGATGAGCAGCTCTTC
CASSLGRGDDEQLF
>-|TRBJ2-3|TRBV6-1|TRBD2
TGTGCCAGCAGTGGCCCTCGGACTAGCGGGGGGGCAGATACGCAGTATTTT
CASSGPRTSGGADTQYF
>-|TRBJ1-4|TRBV7-9|-
TGTGCCAGCAGCTTAGCGACCCCAACTAATGAAAAACTGTTTTTT
CASSLATPTNEKLFF
>-|TRBJ1-2|TRBV7-7|-
TGTGCCAGCAGCCCAACGGGGATCTATGGCTACACCTTC
CASSPTGIYGYTF
>once|TRBJ2-3|TRBV13|-
TGTGCCAGCAGCTTAGGCAGGGCTGATACGCAGTATTTT
CASSLGRADTQYF
>-|TRBJ1-1|TRBV28|-
TGTGCCAGCAGCCCTCCGATGAACACTGAAGCTTTCTTT
CASSPPMNTEAFF
>-|TRBJ2-7|TRBV7-2|-
TGTGCCAGCAGCTTACTGCCGGCTACCTACGAGCAGTACTTC
CASSLLPATYEQYF
>once|TRBJ2-3|TRBV11-3|-
TGTGCCAGCAGCTTAGGATGGTTAGATACGCAGTATTTT
CASSLGWLDTQYF
>-|TRBJ1-6|TRBV27|-
TGTGCCAGCAGGTCGGGGCTCGCCTATAATTCACCCCTCCACTTT
CASRSGLAYNSPLHF
>-|TRBJ2-2|TRBV5-1|-
TGCGCCAGCAGCTTGGTGGCAGAACTGAACACCGGGGAGCTGTTTTTT
CASSLVAELNTGELFF
>-|TRBJ2-1|TRBV3-1/TRBV3-2|TRBD2
TGTGCCAGCTCCCGACTAGCGTCCTACAATGAGCAGTTCTTC
CASSRLASYNEQFF